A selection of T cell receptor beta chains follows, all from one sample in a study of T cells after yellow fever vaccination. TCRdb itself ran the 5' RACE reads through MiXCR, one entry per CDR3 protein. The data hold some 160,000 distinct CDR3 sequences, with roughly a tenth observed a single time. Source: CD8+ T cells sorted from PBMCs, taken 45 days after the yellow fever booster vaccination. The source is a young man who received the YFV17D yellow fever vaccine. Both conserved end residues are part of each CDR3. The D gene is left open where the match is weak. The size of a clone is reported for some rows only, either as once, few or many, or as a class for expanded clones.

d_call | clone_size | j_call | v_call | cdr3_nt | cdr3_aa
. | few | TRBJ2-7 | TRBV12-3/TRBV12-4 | TGTGCCAGCGCAATCTCCTACGAGCAGTACTTC | CASAISYEQYF
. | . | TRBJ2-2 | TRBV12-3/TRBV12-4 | TGTGCCAGCACCCTCCTCGGGACAAAAAACACCGGGGAGCTGTTTTTT | CASTLLGTKNTGELFF
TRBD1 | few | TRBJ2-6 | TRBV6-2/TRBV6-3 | TGTGCCAGCAGTTGGGACAGGGGCTCCGGGGCCAACGTCCTGACTTTC | CASSWDRGSGANVLTF
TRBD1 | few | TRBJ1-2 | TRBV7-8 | TGTGCCAGCAGCAGCACAGGGGATAACTATGGCTACACCTTC | CASSSTGDNYGYTF
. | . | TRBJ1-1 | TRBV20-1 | TGCAGTGCCCAGGACTGGGAGAACACTGAAGCTTTCTTT | CSAQDWENTEAFF
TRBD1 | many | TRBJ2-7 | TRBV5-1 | TGCGCCAGCAGCACCACAGGGGTTTCCGAGCAGTACTTC | CASSTTGVSEQYF
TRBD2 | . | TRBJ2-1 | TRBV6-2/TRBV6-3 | TGTGCCAGCAGTTACTCACCGCTCATTACAGGACTAGCAAGCTCCTACAATGAGCAGTTCTTC | CASSYSPLITGLASSYNEQFF
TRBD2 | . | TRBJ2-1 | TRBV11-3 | TGTGCCAGCAGCTACCGGGCTGGCGGGAGCTACAATGAGCAGTTCTTC | CASSYRAGGSYNEQFF
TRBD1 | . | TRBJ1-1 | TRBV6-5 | TGTGCCAGCAGCACCGGGACAGGGGGCTTGGCTTTCTTT | CASSTGTGGLAFF
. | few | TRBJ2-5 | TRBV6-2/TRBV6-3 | TGTGCCAGCAGCCGCCCCCCCACCAGCCGGGCAGGGGAGACCCAGTACTTC | CASSRPPTSRAGETQYF
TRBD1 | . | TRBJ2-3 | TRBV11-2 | TGTGCCAGCACTGCACTACTACAGGGGGGCACAGATACGCAGTATTTT | CASTALLQGGTDTQYF
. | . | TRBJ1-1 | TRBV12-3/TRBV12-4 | TGTGCCAGCAGTCGTTCCTGGGGGCGAAACACTGAAGCTTTCTTT | CASSRSWGRNTEAFF
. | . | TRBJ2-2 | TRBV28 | TGTGCCAGCAGTTTATGGGTTGCCGGGGAGCTGTTTTTT | CASSLWVAGELFF
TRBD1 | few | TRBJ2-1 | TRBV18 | TGTGCCAGCTCAGCCGGGACAGGGTTTCCCTACAATGAGCAGTTCTTC | CASSAGTGFPYNEQFF
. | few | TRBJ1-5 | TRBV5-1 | TGCGCCAGCAGCACAACGGGGGGTGGACAGCCCCAGCATTTT | CASSTTGGGQPQHF
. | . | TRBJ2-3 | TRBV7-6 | TGTGCCAGCAGCTCCTCAGGGGGGTCCGATACGCAGTATTTT | CASSSSGGSDTQYF
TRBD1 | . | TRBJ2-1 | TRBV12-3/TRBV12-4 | TGTGCCAGCAGTTTAGGGACAGGGACCATTGAGCAGTTCTTC | CASSLGTGTIEQFF
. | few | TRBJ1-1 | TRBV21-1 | TGTGCCAGCAGCAGCCGGGACGGCGTTCCTGAGGGGACTGAAGCTTTCTTT | CASSSRDGVPEGTEAFF
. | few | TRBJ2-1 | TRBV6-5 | TGTGCCAGCAGTTACTCGGGTCTAGTTTATGAGCAGTTCTTC | CASSYSGLVYEQFF
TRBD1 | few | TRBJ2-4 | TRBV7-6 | TGTGCCAGCAGCTTAACGGGACAGGGAGTAGCCAAAAACATTCAGTACTTC | CASSLTGQGVAKNIQYF
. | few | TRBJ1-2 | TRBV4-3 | TGCGCCAGCAGCCAAGCCGCTAAAGGGGCCAGATATGACGGCTACACCTTC | CASSQAAKGARYDGYTF
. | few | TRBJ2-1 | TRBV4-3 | TGCGCCAGCAGCCATGGGACGGTATACAATGAGCAGTTCTTC | CASSHGTVYNEQFF
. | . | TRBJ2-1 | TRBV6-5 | TGTGCCAGCAGTTACTCGGGCGGGGACTCATACAATGAGCAGTTCTTC | CASSYSGGDSYNEQFF
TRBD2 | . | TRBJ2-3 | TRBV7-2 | TGTGCCATTTCTAGTCGGCGGGGGGGGGCAGATACGCAGTATTTT | CAISSRRGGADTQYF
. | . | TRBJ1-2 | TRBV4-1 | TGCGCCAGCAGCCAAGACCCAGGGAGGGATTCATATGGCTACACCTTC | CASSQDPGRDSYGYTF